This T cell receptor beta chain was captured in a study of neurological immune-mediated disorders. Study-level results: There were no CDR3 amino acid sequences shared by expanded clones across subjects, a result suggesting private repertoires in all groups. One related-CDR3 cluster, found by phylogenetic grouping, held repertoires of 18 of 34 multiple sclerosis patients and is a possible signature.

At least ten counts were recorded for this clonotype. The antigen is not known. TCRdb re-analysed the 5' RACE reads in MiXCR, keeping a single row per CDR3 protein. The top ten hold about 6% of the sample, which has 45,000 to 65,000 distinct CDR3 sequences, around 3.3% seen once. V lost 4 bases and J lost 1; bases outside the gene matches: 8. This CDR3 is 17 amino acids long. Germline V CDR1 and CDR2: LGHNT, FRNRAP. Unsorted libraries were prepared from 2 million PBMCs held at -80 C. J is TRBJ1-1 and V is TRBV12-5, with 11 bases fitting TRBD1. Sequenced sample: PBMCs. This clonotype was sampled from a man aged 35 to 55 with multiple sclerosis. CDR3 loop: CASGSWTGGFKNTEAFF. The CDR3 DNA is TGTGCTAGTGGTTCGTGGACAGGGGGCTTCAAGAACACTGAAGCTTTCTTT.